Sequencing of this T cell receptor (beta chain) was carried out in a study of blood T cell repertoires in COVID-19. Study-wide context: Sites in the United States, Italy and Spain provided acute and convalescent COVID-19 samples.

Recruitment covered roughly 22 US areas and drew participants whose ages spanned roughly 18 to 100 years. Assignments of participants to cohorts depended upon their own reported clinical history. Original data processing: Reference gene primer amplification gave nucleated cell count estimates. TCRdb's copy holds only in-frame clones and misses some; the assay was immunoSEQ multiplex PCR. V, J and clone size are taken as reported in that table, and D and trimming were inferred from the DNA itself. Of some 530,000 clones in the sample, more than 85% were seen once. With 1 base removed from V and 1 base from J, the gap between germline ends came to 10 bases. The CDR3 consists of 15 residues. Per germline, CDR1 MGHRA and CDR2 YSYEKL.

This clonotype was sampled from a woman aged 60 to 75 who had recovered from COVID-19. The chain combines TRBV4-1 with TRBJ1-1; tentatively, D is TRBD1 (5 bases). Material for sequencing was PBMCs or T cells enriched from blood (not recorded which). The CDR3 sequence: CASSQGLDRNTEAFF. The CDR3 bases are TGCGCCAGCAGCCAAGGACTCGACAGGAACACTGAAGCTTTCTTT.